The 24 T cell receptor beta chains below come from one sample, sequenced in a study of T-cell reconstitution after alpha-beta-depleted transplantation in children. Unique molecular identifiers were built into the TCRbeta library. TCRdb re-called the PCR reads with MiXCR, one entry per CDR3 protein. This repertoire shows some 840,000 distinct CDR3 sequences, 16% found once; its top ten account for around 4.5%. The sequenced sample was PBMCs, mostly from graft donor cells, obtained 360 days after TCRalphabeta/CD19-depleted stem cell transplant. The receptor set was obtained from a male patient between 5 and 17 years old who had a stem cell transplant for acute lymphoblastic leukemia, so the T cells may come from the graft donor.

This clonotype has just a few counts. The CDR3 here is CATSGPGANVLTF. DNA for the CDR3: TGTGCCACCTCGGGGCCTGGGGCCAACGTCCTGACTTTC. This sequence joins TRBV10-3 and TRBJ2-6; D is tentatively TRBD1 or TRBD2 (5 bases each). The CDR3 covers 13 residues. The V gene lost 10 bases and the J gene lost 2 bases, with 9 bases spanning the gap. CDR1 and CDR2 from the germline V gene are ENHRY and SYGVKD.

The CDR3: CASSQERRGRLDGNTIYF. Here the CDR3 DNA reads TGTGCCAGCAGCCAAGAAAGGAGGGGCCGGTTGGATGGAAACACCATATATTTT. The chain uses TRBV4-2 and TRBJ1-3; TRBD1 might be the D (5 bases). Germline CDR1 is LGHNA and CDR2 is YNFKEQ. CDR3 size: 18 residues. Trimming cost V 0 bases and J 3 bases, with 18 bases left between them.

CDR3 DNA: TGTGCCAGCAGCTTAGAAGGACCGGGGAATGAAAAACTGTTTTTT. It specifies CASSLEGPGNEKLFF. V and J are TRBV7-9 and TRBJ1-4; D is unresolved. V lost 1 base and J lost 5, with 11 bases in between. There are 15 residues in the CDR3. Germline V CDR1 and CDR2: SEHNR, FQNEAQ (reference sequence).

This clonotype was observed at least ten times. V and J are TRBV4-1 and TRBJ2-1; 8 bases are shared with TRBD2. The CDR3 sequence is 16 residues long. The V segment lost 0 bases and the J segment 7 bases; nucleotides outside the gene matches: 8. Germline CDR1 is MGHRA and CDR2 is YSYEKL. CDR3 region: CASSQDMGLGQNEQFF. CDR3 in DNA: TGCGCCAGCAGCCAAGATATGGGACTAGGACAAAATGAGCAGTTCTTC.

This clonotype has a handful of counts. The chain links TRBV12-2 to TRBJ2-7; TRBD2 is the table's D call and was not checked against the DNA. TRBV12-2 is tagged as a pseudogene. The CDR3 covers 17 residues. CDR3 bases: TGTGCAAGTCGCTTGGTGCTGGGGAGGGCCATTGAATACGAGCAGTACTTC. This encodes CASRLVLGRAIEYEQYF.

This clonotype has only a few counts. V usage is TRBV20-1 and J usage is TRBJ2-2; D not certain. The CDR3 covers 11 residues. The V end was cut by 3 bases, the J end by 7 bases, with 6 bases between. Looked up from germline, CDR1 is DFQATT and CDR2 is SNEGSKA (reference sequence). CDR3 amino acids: CSASLNGELFF. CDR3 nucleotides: TGCAGTGCTAGTTTGAACGGGGAGCTGTTTTTT.

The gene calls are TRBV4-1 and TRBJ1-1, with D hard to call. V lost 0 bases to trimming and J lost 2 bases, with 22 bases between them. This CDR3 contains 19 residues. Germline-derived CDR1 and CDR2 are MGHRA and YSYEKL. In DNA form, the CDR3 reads TGCGCCAGCAGCCAAGATCGAGGCAGAGGCTTTGAGGAAAACACTGAAGCTTTCTTT. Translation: CASSQDRGRGFEENTEAFF.

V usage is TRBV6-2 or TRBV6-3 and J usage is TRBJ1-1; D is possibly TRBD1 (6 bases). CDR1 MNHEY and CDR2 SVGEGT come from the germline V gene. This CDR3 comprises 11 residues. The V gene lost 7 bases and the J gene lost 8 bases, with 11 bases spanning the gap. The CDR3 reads CASTPGTEAFF. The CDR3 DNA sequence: TGTGCCAGCACCCCAGGGACAGAAGCTTTCTTT.

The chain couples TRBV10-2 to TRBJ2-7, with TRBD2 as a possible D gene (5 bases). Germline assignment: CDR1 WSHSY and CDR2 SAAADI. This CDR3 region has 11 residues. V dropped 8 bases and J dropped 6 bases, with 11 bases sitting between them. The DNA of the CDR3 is TGCGCCAGCGGAGACTATCTCGAGCAGTACTTC. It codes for CASGDYLEQYF.

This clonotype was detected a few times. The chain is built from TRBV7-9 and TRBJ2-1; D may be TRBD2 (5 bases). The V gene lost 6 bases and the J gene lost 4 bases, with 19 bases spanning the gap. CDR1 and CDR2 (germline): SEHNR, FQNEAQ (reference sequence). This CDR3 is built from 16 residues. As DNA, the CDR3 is TGTGCCAGCAGTAAACGGGCTCGGGGTTTTTACAATGAGCAGTTCTTC. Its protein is CASSKRARGFYNEQFF.

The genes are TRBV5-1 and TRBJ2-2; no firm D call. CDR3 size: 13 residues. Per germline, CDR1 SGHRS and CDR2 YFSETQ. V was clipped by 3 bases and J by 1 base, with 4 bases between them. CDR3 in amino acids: CASSWMNTGELFF. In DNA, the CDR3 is TGCGCCAGCAGCTGGATGAACACCGGGGAGCTGTTTTTT.

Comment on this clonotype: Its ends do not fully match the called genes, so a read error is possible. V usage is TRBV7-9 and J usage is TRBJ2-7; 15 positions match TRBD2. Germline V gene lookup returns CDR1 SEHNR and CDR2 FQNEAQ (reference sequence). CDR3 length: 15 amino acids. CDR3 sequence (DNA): TGTGCCAGCAGCCCACTGGGACTAGCGGGAGGTGTTCGGAACTTC. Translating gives CASSPLGLAGGVRNF.

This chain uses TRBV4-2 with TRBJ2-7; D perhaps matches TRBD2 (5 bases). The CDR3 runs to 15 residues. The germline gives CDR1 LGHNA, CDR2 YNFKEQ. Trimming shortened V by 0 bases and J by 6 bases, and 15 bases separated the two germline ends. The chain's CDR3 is CASSQELRGGVEQYF. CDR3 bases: TGTGCCAGCAGCCAAGAGCTACGGGGTGGGGTCGAGCAGTACTTC.

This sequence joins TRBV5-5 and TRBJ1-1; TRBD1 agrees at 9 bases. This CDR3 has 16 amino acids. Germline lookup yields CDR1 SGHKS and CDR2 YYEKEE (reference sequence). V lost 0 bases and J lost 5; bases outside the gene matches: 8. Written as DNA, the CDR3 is TGTGCCAGCAGCTTGGCCGGGACAGGGCGGGGTACTGAAGCTTTCTTT. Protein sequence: CASSLAGTGRGTEAFF.

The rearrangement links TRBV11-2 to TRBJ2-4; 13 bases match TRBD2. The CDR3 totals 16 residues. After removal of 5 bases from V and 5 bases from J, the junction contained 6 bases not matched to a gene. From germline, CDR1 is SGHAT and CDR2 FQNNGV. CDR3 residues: CASSLTSGRAENIQYF. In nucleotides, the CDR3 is TGTGCCAGCAGCCTTACTAGCGGGAGGGCCGAAAACATTCAGTACTTC.

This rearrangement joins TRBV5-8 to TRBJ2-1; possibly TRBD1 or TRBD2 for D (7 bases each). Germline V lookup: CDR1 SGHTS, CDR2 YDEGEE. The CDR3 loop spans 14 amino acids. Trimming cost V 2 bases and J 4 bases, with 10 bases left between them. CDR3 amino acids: CASSFRGGYNEQFF. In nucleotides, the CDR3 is TGTGCCAGCAGCTTCAGGGGGGGATACAATGAGCAGTTCTTC.

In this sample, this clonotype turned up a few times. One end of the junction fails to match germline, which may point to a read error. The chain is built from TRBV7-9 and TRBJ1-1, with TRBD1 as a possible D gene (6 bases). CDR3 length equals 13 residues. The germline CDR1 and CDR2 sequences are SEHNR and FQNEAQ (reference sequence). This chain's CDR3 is CASSSTGNPEAFF. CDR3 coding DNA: TGTGCCAGCAGCTCAACAGGGAACCCTGAAGCTTTCTTT.

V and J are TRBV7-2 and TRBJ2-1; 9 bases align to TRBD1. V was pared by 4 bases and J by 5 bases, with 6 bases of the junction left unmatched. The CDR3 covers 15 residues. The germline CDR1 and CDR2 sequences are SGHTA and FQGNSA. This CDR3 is CASSSRDRAHNEQFF. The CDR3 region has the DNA TGTGCCAGCAGCTCCCGGGACAGGGCTCACAATGAGCAGTTCTTC.

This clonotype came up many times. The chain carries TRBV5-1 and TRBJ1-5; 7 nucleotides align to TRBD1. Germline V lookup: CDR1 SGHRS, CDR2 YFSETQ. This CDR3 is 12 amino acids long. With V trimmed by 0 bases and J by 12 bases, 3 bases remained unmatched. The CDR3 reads CASSLVGQNQHF. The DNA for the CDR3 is TGCGCCAGCAGCTTGGTGGGACAGAACCAGCATTTT.

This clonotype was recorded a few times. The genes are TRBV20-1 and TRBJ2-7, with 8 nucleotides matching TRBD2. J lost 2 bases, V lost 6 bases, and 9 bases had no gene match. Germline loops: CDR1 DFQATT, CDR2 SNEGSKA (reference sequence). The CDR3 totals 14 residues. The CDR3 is CSASGREVTYEQYF. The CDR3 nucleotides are TGCAGTGCATCCGGGCGGGAGGTGACCTACGAGCAGTACTTC.

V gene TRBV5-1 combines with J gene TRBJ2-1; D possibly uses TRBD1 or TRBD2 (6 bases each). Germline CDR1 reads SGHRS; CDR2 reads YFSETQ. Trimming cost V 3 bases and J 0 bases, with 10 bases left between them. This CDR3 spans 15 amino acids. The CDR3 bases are TGCGCCAGCAGCTGGACGGGGGCCTCCTACAATGAGCAGTTCTTC. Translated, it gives CASSWTGASYNEQFF. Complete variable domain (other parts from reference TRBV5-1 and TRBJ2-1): KAGVTQTPRYLIKTRGQQVTLSCSPISGHRSVSWYQQTPGQGLQFLFEYFSETQRNKGNFPGRFSGRQFSNSRSEMNVSTLELGDSALYLCASSWTGASYNEQFFGPGTRLTVL.

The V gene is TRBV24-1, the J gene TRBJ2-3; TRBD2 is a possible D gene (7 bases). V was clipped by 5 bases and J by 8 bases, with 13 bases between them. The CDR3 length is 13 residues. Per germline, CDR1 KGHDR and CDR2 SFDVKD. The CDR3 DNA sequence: TGTGCCACCAGTGCCACGAGGGGGGGTACGCAGTATTTT. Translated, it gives CATSATRGGTQYF.

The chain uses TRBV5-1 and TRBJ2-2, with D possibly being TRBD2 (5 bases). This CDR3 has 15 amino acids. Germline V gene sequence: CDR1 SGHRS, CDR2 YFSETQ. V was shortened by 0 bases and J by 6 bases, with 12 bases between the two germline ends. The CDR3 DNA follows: TGCGCCAGCAGCTTGGCCGGGGTGGATCCCGGGGAGCTGTTTTTT. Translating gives CASSLAGVDPGELFF. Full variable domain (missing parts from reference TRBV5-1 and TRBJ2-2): KAGVTQTPRYLIKTRGQQVTLSCSPISGHRSVSWYQQTPGQGLQFLFEYFSETQRNKGNFPGRFSGRQFSNSRSEMNVSTLELGDSALYLCASSLAGVDPGELFFGEGSRLTVL.

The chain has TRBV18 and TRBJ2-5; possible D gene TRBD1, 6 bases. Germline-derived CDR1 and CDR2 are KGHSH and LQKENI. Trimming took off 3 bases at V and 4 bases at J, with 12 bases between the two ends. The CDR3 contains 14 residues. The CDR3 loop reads CASSPTGIRETQYF. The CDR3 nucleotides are TGTGCCAGCTCACCCACAGGGATACGAGAGACCCAGTACTTC.